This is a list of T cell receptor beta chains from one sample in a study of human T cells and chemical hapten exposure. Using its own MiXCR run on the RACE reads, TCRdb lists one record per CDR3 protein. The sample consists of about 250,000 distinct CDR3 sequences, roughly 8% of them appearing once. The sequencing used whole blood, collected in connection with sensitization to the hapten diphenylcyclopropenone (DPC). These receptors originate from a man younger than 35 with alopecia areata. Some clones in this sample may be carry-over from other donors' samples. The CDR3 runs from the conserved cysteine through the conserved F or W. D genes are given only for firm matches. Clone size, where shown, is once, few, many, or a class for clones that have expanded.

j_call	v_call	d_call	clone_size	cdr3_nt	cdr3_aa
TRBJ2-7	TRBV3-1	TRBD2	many	TGTGCCAGCAGCCAAGCCGGGAGGGAGCAGTACTTC	CASSQAGREQYF
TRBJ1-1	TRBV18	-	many	TGTGCCAGCTCACCGACCAGGGTCGCTGAAGCTTTCTTT	CASSPTRVAEAFF
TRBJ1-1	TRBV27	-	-	TGTGCCAGCAGTTTCCTTCCTTTGTCAGGGGCCACTGAAGCTTTCTTT	CASSFLPLSGATEAFF
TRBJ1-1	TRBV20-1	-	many	TGCAGTGCAAAGGGACACTTGAACACTGAAGCTTTCTTT	CSAKGHLNTEAFF
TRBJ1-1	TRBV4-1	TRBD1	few	TGCGCCAGCAGCCCGACAGGGGTAAACACTGAAGCTTTCTTT	CASSPTGVNTEAFF
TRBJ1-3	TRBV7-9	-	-	TGTGCCAGCAGCTTAGCCCTGAGCTCTGGAAACACCATATATTTT	CASSLALSSGNTIYF
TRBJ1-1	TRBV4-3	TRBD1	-	TGCGCCAGCAGCCAAGGCAGGGGGGACACTGAAGCTTTCTTT	CASSQGRGDTEAFF
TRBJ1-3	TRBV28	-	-	TGTGCCAGCAGTTTGTGGGACTCTGGAAACACCATATATTTT	CASSLWDSGNTIYF
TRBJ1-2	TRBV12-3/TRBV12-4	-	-	TGTGCCAGCAGTCCCACGTACGGGGCCCCGGAGGGCTACACCTTC	CASSPTYGAPEGYTF
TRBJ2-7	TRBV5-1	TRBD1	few	TGCGCCAGCAGCTTGGATGGACAGGGGATTTCCCCCTACGAGCAGTACTTC	CASSLDGQGISPYEQYF
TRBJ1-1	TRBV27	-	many	TGTGCCAGCAGTTTCAGGGAATTGAACACTGAAGCTTTCTTT	CASSFRELNTEAFF
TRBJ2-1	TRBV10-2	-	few	TGCGCCAGCAGCGGGGGTCAAGACTACAATGAGCAGTTCTTC	CASSGGQDYNEQFF
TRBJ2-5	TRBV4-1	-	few	TGCGCCAGCAGCCAAGGGGTAGTAGGGACCCAGTACTTC	CASSQGVVGTQYF
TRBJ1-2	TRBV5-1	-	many	TGCGCCAGCAGCTTGGGCCCGTCGGCGGTCTATGGCTACACCTTC	CASSLGPSAVYGYTF
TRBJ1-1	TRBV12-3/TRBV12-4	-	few	TGTGCCAGCAGTCCCCAGGACGGGCTACCGTCAGCTTTCTTT	CASSPQDGLPSAFF
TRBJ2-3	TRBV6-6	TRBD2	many	TGTGCCAGCCAGAGGACTAGCGGGGGGGCCGGGACAGATACGCAGTATTTT	CASQRTSGGAGTDTQYF
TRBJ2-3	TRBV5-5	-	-	TGTGCCAGCAGCTATGAGGGTCCAGATACGCAGTATTTT	CASSYEGPDTQYF
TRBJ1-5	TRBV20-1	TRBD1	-	TGCAGTGCTAGCGACAGGGGGAAGCCCCAGCATTTT	CSASDRGKPQHF
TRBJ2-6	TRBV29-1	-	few	TGCAGCGTTGGGGCGCCTGGGGCCAACGTCCTGACTTTC	CSVGAPGANVLTF
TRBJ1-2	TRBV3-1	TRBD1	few	TGTGCCAGCAGCAAGGGACAGGGGGCAAAGAGTGGATATGGCTACACCTTC	CASSKGQGAKSGYGYTF
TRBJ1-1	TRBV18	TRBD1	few	TGTGCCAGCTCACCACCCGACAGGGCTGAAGCTTTCTTT	CASSPPDRAEAFF
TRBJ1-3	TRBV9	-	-	TGTGCCAGCAGCACTGGGGGTGGGGCTGGAAACACCATATATTTT	CASSTGGGAGNTIYF
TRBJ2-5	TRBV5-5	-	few	TGTGCCAGCAGCCCGGGACACAACCAAGAGACCCAGTACTTC	CASSPGHNQETQYF
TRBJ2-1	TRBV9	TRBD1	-	TGTGCCAGCAGCGTGGGGGACAGGACCCCAAACAATGAGCAGTTCTTC	CASSVGDRTPNNEQFF
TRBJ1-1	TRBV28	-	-	TGTGCCAGCAGTGCCAGGACTTCGGACACTGAAGCTTTCTTT	CASSARTSDTEAFF
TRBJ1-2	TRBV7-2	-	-	TGTGCCAGCAGCCAGACAGGAAACCCAGGGAACTATGGCTACACCTTC	CASSQTGNPGNYGYTF
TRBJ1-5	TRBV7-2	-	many	TGTGCCAGCAGCTTAGAGGGGGGAAGGAAGCCCCAGCATTTT	CASSLEGGRKPQHF
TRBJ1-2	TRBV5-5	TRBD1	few	TGTGCCAGCAGCTGGGACAGGGGGCGATATGGCTACACCTTC	CASSWDRGRYGYTF
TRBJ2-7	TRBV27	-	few	TGTGCCAGCAGTCCCCTAGGAGGGGCCCCATACGAGCAGTACTTC	CASSPLGGAPYEQYF
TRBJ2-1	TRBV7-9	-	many	TGTGCCAGCAGCGCGTTTACGGGGACACCAAGCCAGTTCTTC	CASSAFTGTPSQFF
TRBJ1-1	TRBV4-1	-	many	TGCGCCAGCAGCCCCCGATGGCAGGTGAACACTGAAGCTTTCTTT	CASSPRWQVNTEAFF
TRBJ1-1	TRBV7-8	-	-	TGTGCCAGCAGCTTAGTCAGCTGGAACACTGAAGCTTTCTTT	CASSLVSWNTEAFF
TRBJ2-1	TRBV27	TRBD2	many	TGTGCCAGCAGGAGGACTAGCGGGGGCTACAATGAGCAGTTCTTC	CASRRTSGGYNEQFF
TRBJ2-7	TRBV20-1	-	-	TGCAGTTCTGCCGACAGGACGAGCTCCTACGAGCAGTACTTC	CSSADRTSSYEQYF
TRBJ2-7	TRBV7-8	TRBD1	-	TGTGCCAGCAGCGGGGACAGGGGTCGCCCCTACGAGCAGTACTTC	CASSGDRGRPYEQYF
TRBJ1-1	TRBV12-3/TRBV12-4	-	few	TGTGCCAGCGGCGGGGCAGGGTCATTTGGCACTGAAGCTTTCTTT	CASGGAGSFGTEAFF
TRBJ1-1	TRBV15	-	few	TGTGCCACCAGCCCTGCCGGTCCATACACTGAAGCTTTCTTT	CATSPAGPYTEAFF
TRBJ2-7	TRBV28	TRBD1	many	TGTGCCAGCAGTTTTTTTGATGGGGACAGGGCCCAGAACCAGTACTTC	CASSFFDGDRAQNQYF
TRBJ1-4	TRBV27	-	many	TGTGCCAGCAGTTTGTTGGGCCAAAGGGGTGAAAAACTGTTTTTT	CASSLLGQRGEKLFF
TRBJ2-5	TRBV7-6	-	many	TGTGCCAGCAGCTGGACAGAAGGACGGGAGACCCAGTACTTC	CASSWTEGRETQYF
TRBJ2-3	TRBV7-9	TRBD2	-	TGTGCCAGCAGCTTCCGGACTAGGACTAGCACAGATACGCAGTATTTT	CASSFRTRTSTDTQYF
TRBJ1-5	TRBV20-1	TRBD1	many	TGCAGTGTGTTCGCGGGACAGGGTTTTTCTCGCAATAATCAGCCCCAGCATTTT	CSVFAGQGFSRNNQPQHF
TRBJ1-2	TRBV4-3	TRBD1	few	TGCGCCAGCAGCCAACCTGTGGACAGGGTGGAAGGCTACACCTTC	CASSQPVDRVEGYTF
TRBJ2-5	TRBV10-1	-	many	TGCGCCAGCAGTGAGTCGGCGGGCCAAGAGACCCAGTACTTC	CASSESAGQETQYF
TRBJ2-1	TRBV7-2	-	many	TGTGCCAGCAGCCTGACACAACCGCCCTACAATGAGCAGTTCTTC	CASSLTQPPYNEQFF
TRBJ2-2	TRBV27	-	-	TGTGCCAGCAGATCACGAAGGGTGACCGGGGAGCTGTTTTTT	CASRSRRVTGELFF
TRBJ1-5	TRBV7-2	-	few	TGTGCCAGCAGCTTCTTAGGGGCCCCGATCGGGCAGCCCCAGCATTTT	CASSFLGAPIGQPQHF